This record concerns one T cell receptor beta chain sequence. The antigen this receptor binds is unknown. Nothing much larger sits one base from this clone, and base qualities are not available. The sample originates from a study of blood T cell repertoires in COVID-19 (dated by TCRdb to the early 2020s). With respect to the entire study: Samples covering the acute and convalescent phases of COVID-19 were provided by collaborators in the United States, Italy and Spain. HLA class I and class II types, where available, came from metadata supplied by the sample provider rather than from assay-based typing. The sample metadata nearly always contained a de-identified subject ID, COVID-19 status, age in years and sex. The prospective study material was composed of cDNA or gDNA derived from T cells, B-cell-depleted T cells, or PBMCs. Subjects who had been exposed to COVID-19, were actively infected with it, or had recovered from it provided the deeply sampled blood TCRbeta repertoires that made up the dataset. A freely available public database, intended as a resource for researchers studying the immune response to SARS-CoV-2, is where the repertoires were released. Samples came from the ongoing ImmuneRACE study (first 160 participants) plus 1,254 subjects from 6 global collaborators. General conclusions and limits of the study: How much clinical and demographic metadata was included differed by source and by participant, and the metadata was provided uncurated.

Collaborating institutions collected whole blood in K2EDTA tubes following their own protocols. For TCRbeta analysis, collaborators shipped samples in one of three forms: frozen whole blood, isolated PBMCs, or DNA extracted from either of those sample types. Counted from cysteine to phenylalanine, this CDR3 has 13 amino acids. Only the CDR3 part of the read is kept: 39 bases, read in frame from the first base. The CDR1 and CDR2 encoded by the germline V gene (reference sequence) are SEHNR and FQNEAQ. A distance of 16 bases separates the germline ends of V and J, which lose 5 bases and 9 bases respectively. TCRbeta CDR3 regions were amplified from genomic DNA using the immunoSEQ Assay, a bias-controlled multiplex PCR. Under the source paper's analysis protocol: The number of nucleated cells in each sample was estimated by amplification of reference gene primers within the assay. To quantify the absolute abundance of each unique TCRbeta CDR3 rearrangement, sequence reads were collapsed and filtered. For each sample, productive Simpson clonality was calculated as the square root of Simpson's diversity index across productive rearrangements. What TCRdb holds here is the immuneACCESS table cut down to in-frame rearrangements. Part of the clones is not present; checked against another copy, under half of the missing clones reflect an unresolved V gene, and the others are unexplained. V and J calls and clone size are given by that table; D and trimming were obtained from the DNA. The sample contains about 190,000 clones, almost 90% of them found a single time. The ten biggest clones cover 0.6% to 0.8% of the sample.

The sequencing sample was made of peripheral blood. The receptor's source is a middle-aged man with acute or convalescent COVID-19. The chain is encoded by TRBV7-9 joined to TRBJ1-2; tentative D gene TRBD1, with 6 bases matching. Here is the DNA: TGTGCCAGCAGCACTTCAGGGGATATCAGCTACACCTTC. The translation is CASSTSGDISYTF.